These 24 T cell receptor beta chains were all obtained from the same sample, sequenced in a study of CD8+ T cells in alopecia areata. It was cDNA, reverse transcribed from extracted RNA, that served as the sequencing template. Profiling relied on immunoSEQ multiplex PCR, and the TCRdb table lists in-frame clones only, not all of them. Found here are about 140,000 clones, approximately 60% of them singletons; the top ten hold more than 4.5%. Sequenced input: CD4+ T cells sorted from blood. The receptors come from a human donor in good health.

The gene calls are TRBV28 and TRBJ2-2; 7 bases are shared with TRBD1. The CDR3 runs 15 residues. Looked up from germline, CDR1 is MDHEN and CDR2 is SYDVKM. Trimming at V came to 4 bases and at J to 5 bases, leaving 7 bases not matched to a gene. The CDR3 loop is CASSSASTGTGELFF. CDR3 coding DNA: TGTGCCAGCAGTTCCGCTTCGACAGGGACCGGGGAGCTGTTTTTT. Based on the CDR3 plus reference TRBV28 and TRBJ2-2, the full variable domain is DVKVTQSSRYLVKRTGEKVFLECVQDMDHENMFWYRQDPGLGLRLIYFSYDVKMKEKGDIPEGYSVSREKKERFSLILESASTNQTSMYLCASSSASTGTGELFFGEGSRLTVL.

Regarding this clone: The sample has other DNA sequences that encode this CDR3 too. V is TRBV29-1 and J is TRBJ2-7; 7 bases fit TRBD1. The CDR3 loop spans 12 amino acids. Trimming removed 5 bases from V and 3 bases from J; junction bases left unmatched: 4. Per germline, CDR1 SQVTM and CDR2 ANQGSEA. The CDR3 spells CSVRQGVYEQYF. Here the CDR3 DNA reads TGCAGCGTTCGCCAGGGGGTCTACGAGCAGTACTTC.

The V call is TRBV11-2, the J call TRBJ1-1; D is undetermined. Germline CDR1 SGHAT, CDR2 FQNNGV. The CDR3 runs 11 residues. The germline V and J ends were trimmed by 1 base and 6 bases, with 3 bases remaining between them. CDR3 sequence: CASSLGAEAFF. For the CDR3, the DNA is TGTGCCAGCAGCTTAGGGGCTGAAGCTTTCTTT. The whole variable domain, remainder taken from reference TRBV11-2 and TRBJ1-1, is EAGVAQSPRYKIIEKRQSVAFWCNPISGHATLYWYQQILGQGPKLLIQFQNNGVVDDSQLPKDRFSAERLKGVDSTLKIQPAKLEDSAVYLCASSLGAEAFFGQGTRLTVV.

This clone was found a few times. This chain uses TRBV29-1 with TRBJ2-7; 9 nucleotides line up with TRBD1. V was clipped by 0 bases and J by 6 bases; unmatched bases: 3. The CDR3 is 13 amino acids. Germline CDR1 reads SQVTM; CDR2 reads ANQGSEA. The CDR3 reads CSVEDWGQGEQYF. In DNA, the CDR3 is TGCAGCGTTGAAGATTGGGGACAGGGCGAGCAGTACTTC.

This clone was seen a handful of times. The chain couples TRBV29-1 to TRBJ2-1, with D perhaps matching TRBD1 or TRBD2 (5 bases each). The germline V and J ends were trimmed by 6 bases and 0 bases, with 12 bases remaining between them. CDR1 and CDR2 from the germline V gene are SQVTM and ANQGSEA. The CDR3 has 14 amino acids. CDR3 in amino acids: CSVLGASSYNEQFF. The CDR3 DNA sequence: TGCAGCGTCCTCGGGGCTAGCTCCTACAATGAGCAGTTCTTC.

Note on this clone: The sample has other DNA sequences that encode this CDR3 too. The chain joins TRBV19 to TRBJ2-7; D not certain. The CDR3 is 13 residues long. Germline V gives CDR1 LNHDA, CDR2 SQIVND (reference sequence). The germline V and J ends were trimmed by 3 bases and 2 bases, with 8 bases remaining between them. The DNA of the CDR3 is TGTGCCAGTAGTATTGGTGGGACCTACGAGCAGTACTTC. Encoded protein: CASSIGGTYEQYF.

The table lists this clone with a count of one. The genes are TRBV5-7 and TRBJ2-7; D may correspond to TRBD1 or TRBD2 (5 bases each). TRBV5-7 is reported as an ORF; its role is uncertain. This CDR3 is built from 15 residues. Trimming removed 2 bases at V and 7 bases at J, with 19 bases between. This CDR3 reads CASSFDCKGRREQYF. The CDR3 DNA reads TGTGCCAGCAGCTTCGACTGTAAGGGGAGACGGGAGCAGTACTTC.

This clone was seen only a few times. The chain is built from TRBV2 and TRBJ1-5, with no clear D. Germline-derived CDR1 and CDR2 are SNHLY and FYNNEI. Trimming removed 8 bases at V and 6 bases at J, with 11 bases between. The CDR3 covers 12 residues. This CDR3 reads CASRRESQPQHF. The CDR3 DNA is TGTGCCAGCCGAAGGGAAAGTCAGCCCCAGCATTTT.

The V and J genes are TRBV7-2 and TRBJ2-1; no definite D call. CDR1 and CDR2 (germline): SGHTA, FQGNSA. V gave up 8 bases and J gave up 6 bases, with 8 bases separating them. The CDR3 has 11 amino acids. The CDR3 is CASSKVNEQFF. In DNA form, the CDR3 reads TGTGCCAGCTCGAAGGTCAATGAGCAGTTCTTC.

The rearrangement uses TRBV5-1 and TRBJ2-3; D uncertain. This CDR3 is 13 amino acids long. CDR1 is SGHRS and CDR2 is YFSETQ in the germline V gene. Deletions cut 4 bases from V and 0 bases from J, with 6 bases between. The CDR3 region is CASSADSTDTQYF. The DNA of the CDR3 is TGCGCCAGCAGCGCGGACAGCACAGATACGCAGTATTTT.

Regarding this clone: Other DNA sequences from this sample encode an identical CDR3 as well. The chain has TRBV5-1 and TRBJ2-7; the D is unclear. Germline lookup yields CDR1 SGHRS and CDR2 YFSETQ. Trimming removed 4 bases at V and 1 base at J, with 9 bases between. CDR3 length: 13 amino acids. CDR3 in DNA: TGCGCCAGCAGCCGTGACTTGTCCTACGAGCAGTACTTC. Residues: CASSRDLSYEQYF.

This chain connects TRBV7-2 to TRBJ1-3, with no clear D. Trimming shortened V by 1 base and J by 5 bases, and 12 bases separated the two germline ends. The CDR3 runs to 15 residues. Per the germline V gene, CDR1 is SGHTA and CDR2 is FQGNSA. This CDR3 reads CASSLVLAIRNTIYF. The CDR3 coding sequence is TGTGCCAGCAGCTTAGTATTGGCAATTCGAAACACCATATATTTT. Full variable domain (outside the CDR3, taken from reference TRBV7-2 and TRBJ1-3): GAGVSQSPSNKVTEKGKDVELRCDPISGHTALYWYRQSLGQGLEFLIYFQGNSAPDKSGLPSDRFSAERTGGSVSTLTIQRTQQEDSAVYLCASSLVLAIRNTIYFGEGSWLTVV.

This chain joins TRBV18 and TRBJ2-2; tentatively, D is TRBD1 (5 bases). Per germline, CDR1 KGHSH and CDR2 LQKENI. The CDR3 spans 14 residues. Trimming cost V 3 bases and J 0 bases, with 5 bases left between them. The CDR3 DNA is TGTGCCAGCTCACCGGGGCCGAACACCGGGGAGCTGTTTTTT. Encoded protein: CASSPGPNTGELFF.

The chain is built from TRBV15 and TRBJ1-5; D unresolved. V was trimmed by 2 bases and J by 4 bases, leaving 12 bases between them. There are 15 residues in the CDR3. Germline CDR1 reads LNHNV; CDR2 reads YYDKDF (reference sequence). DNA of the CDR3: TGTGCCACCAGCAGACTTTTTGGGTCGAATCAGCCCCAGCATTTT. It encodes CATSRLFGSNQPQHF.

The CDR3 bases are TGTGCCAGCAGTCACCGCGGGACACGGTATAGCAATCAGCCCCAGCATTTT. Protein product: CASSHRGTRYSNQPQHF. V is TRBV27 and J is TRBJ1-5; D possibly corresponds to TRBD1 (6 bases). The V end was cut by 5 bases, the J end by 0 bases, with 17 bases between. Per the germline V gene, CDR1 is MNHEY and CDR2 is SMNVEV (reference sequence). The CDR3 sequence is 17 residues long.

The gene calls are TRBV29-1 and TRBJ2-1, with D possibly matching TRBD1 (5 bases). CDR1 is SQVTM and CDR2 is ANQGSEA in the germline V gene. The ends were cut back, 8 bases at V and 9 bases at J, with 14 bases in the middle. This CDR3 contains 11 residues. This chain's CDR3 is CSTRGLGEQFF. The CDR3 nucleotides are TGCAGCACAAGGGGCCTGGGTGAGCAGTTCTTC.

This CDR3 reads CASSLLAGDRNEQFF. In DNA, the CDR3 is TGTGCCAGCAGCTTACTAGCGGGAGACCGCAATGAGCAGTTCTTC. This chain connects TRBV7-3 to TRBJ2-1, with 10 bases lining up with TRBD2. The germline gives CDR1 SGHTA, CDR2 FQGTGA. Trimming took 2 bases from V and 6 from J; bases not matched to a gene: 4. The length of the CDR3 is 15 residues.

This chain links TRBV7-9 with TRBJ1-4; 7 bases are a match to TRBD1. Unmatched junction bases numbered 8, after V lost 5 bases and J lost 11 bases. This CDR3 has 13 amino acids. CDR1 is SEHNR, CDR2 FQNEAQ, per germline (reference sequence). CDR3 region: CASSKGQVEKLFF. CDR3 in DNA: TGTGCCAGCAGCAAAGGACAGGTCGAGAAACTGTTTTTT.

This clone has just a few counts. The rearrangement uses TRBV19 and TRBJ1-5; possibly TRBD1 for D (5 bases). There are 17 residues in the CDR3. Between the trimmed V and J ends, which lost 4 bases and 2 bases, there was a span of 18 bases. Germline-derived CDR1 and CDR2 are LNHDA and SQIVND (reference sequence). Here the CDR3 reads CASSTTRTKVGNQPQHF. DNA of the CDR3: TGTGCCAGTAGTACAACCCGGACAAAAGTAGGCAATCAGCCCCAGCATTTT.

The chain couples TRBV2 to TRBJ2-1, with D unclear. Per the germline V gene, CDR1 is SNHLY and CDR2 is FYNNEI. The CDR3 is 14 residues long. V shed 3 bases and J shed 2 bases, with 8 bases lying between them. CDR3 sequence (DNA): TGTGCCAGCAGTGACAGGACGGCCTACAATGAGCAGTTCTTC. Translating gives CASSDRTAYNEQFF.

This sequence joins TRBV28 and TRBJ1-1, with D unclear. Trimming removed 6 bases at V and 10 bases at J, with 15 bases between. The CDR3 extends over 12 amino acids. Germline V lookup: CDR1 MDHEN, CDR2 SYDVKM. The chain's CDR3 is CASRPGYSAAFF. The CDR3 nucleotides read TGTGCCAGCAGGCCGGGTTACAGCGCAGCTTTCTTT.

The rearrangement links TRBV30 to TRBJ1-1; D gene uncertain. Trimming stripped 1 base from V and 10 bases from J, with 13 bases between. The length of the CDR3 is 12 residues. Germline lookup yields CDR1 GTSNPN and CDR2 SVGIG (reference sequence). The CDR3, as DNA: TGTGCCTGGAGTGGCTCAGCCGACGTAGCTTTCTTT. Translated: CAWSGSADVAFF.

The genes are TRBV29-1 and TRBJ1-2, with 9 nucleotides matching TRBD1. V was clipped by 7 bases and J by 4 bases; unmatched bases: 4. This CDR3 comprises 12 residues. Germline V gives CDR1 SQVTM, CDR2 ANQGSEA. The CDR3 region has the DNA TGCAGCGGTGGGGGACAGGGCTATGGCTACACCTTC. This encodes CSGGGQGYGYTF.

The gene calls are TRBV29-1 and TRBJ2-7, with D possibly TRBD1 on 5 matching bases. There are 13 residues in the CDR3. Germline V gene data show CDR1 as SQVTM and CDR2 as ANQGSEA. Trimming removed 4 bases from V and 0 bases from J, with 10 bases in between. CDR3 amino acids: CSVGLGVSYEQYF. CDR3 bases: TGCAGCGTTGGGTTAGGGGTCTCCTACGAGCAGTACTTC.